This T cell receptor (beta chain) comes out of a study of blood T cell repertoires in COVID-19. Study information: Italy, Spain and the United States were the sources of the convalescent and acute COVID-19 samples. PBMCs, B-cell-depleted T cells, or T cells provided the cDNA or gDNA that made up the material.

This CDR3 region has 15 residues. Germline CDR1 reads SGHAT; CDR2 reads FQDESV (reference sequence). Trimming removed 5 bases from V and 1 base from J; junction bases left unmatched: 5. Original processing methods: Estimation of nucleated cell counts was performed using reference gene primer amplification. The table came from immunoSEQ multiplex PCR; TCRdb's copy has only in-frame clones and leaves some out. V, J and clone size are taken as reported in that table, and D and trimming were inferred from the DNA itself. This table has 60,000 to 70,000 clones, 91% appearing once. The TCR was taken from a human donor with active COVID-19. The donor label of this sample is uncertain. This chain connects TRBV11-1 to TRBJ2-3, with 8 bases fitting TRBD1. Sequenced material: peripheral blood. The CDR3, as DNA: TGTGCCAGCAGCCTGCAGACAGGGGGCACAGATACGCAGTATTTT. Translating it yields CASSLQTGGTDTQYF.